Each of the 19 T cell receptor beta chains below was sequenced from the same sample in a study of response to subunit inactivated influenza vaccine. TCRdb passed the RT-PCR reads through MiXCR, listing each CDR3 protein once. This table holds fewer than 800,000 distinct CDR3 sequences, 15% to 18% found once. Material: PBMCs from blood, obtained roughly 12 days after vaccination. Every receptor here comes from a man aged 45-65 years who received an inactivated influenza vaccine.

At least ten counts were recorded for this clonotype. The gene calls are TRBV29-1 and TRBJ2-7, with D unresolved. Germline loops: CDR1 SQVTM, CDR2 ANQGSEA. The CDR3 spans 11 residues. V gave up 3 bases and J gave up 7 bases, with 10 bases separating them. In DNA, the CDR3 is TGCAGCGTTGACACGTTAGGAGAGCAGTACTTC. It encodes CSVDTLGEQYF.

This rearrangement joins TRBV29-1 to TRBJ1-2, with D possibly being TRBD1 (6 bases). Germline V gene lookup returns CDR1 SQVTM and CDR2 ANQGSEA. The CDR3 contains 12 residues. Trimming pared 4 bases from V and 8 bases from J, leaving 14 bases between. As DNA, the CDR3 is TGCAGCGTTGTAGGGGGAACTATGGGCTACACCTTC. Translating gives CSVVGGTMGYTF.

A note on this clonotype: A read error is possible here, since a much larger clone lies one base away. This chain joins TRBV29-1 and TRBJ2-1; TRBD1 matches at 7 bases. This CDR3 spans 15 amino acids. With V trimmed by 5 bases and J by 0 bases, 7 bases remained unmatched. Germline values: CDR1 SQVTM, CDR2 ANQGSEA. The CDR3 DNA reads TGCAGCGTTCAAGGACAGGAGTTCTCCTACAATGAGCAGTTCTTC. Translating gives CSVQGQEFSYNEQFF.

The chain carries TRBV5-6 and TRBJ2-2; the D is unclear. Germline CDR1 reads SGHDT; CDR2 reads YYEEEE. The CDR3 consists of 13 residues. V gave up 4 bases and J gave up 3 bases, with 7 bases separating them. CDR3 sequence reads: CASSKTDTGELFF. CDR3 coding DNA: TGTGCCAGCAGCAAGACGGACACCGGGGAGCTGTTTTTT.

This clonotype turned up a few times. The gene calls are TRBV29-1 and TRBJ1-1; weak D call: TRBD1 (6 bases). V dropped 7 bases and J dropped 0 bases, with 12 bases sitting between them. From germline, CDR1 is SQVTM and CDR2 ANQGSEA. The length of the CDR3 is 13 residues. CDR3 coding DNA: TGCAGCGCCGGACAGTTCATGAACACTGAAGCTTTCTTT. It codes for CSAGQFMNTEAFF.

This clonotype has just a few counts. This chain links TRBV7-8 with TRBJ2-7, with D tentatively TRBD1 (5 bases). The V end lost 5 bases, the J end lost 3 bases, and 11 bases lay between the germline ends. Germline CDR1 SGHVS, CDR2 FQNEAQ. This CDR3 is 13 amino acids long. This CDR3 reads CASSQGPFYEQYF. The CDR3 DNA follows: TGTGCCAGCAGCCAGGGCCCATTCTACGAGCAGTACTTC.

The chain combines TRBV7-2 with TRBJ2-1; 9 bases are a match to TRBD2. This CDR3 is 15 amino acids long. From germline, CDR1 is SGHTA and CDR2 FQGNSA. V lost 3 bases, J lost 9 bases, and 9 bases stayed unmatched. The DNA for the CDR3 is TGTGCCAGCAGCTTCCGAAGGAGCGGGGGGTCTGAGCAGTTCTTC. It specifies CASSFRRSGGSEQFF. The complete variable domain, with remaining parts taken from reference TRBV7-2 and TRBJ2-1, reads GAGVSQSPSNKVTEKGKDVELRCDPISGHTALYWYRQSLGQGLEFLIYFQGNSAPDKSGLPSDRFSAERTGGSVSTLTIQRTQQEDSAVYLCASSFRRSGGSEQFFGPGTRLTVL.

CDR3 DNA sequence: TGCAGTGCTAGAGATGGGGGACAGCCCGGCTATGGCTACACCTTC. Translating it yields CSARDGGQPGYGYTF. This sequence joins TRBV20-1 and TRBJ1-2; 7 bases line up with TRBD1. CDR3 length: 15 amino acids. The germline CDR1 and CDR2 sequences are DFQATT and SNEGSKA (reference sequence). The trim removed 0 bases at V and 4 bases at J, leaving 8 bases unmatched.

V gene TRBV6-1 combines with J gene TRBJ2-1; D is undetermined. V was shortened by 5 bases and J by 1 base, with 18 bases between the two germline ends. The CDR3 is 17 residues long. The germline V gene has CDR1 MNHNS and CDR2 SASEGT. The CDR3 DNA reads as TGTGCCAGCAGTCAGCAAGTTCCAGCCGGGTCCTACAATGAGCAGTTCTTC. It specifies CASSQQVPAGSYNEQFF.

CDR3 amino acids: CAIRELQSTNYGYTF. DNA for the CDR3: TGTGCCATCAGAGAGCTACAGAGTACTAACTATGGCTACACCTTC. V is TRBV10-3 and J is TRBJ1-2, with D unresolved. CDR3 length: 15 residues. Germline loops: CDR1 ENHRY, CDR2 SYGVKD. Trimming stripped 6 bases from V and 0 bases from J, with 14 bases between.

This clonotype has more than one count but fewer than ten. The chain uses TRBV28 and TRBJ2-7; the D is unclear. V lost 6 bases to trimming and J lost 7 bases, with 13 bases between them. The CDR3 is 12 residues long. The germline CDR1 and CDR2 sequences are MDHEN and SYDVKM. The CDR3 DNA sequence: TGTGCCAGCAGCCTCTCAAGGATGGAGCAGTACTTC. This gives the protein CASSLSRMEQYF. Full variable domain (rest looked up from reference TRBV28 and TRBJ2-7): DVKVTQSSRYLVKRTGEKVFLECVQDMDHENMFWYRQDPGLGLRLIYFSYDVKMKEKGDIPEGYSVSREKKERFSLILESASTNQTSMYLCASSLSRMEQYFGPGTRLTVT.

The rearrangement links TRBV7-6 to TRBJ2-2, with a weak D call TRBD1 (5 bases). V was pared by 2 bases and J by 6 bases, with 13 bases between. CDR1 SGHVS and CDR2 FNYEAQ come from the germline V gene. CDR3 length equals 15 residues. In DNA form, the CDR3 reads TGTGCCAGCAGCTTACTTCAGGGTTACGCCGGGGAGCTGTTTTTT. This codes for CASSLLQGYAGELFF.

Only a few counts were recorded for this clonotype. The chain recombines TRBV5-6 with TRBJ1-1; D unresolved. Germline V gives CDR1 SGHDT, CDR2 YYEEEE. The CDR3 extends over 14 amino acids. The V end lost 0 bases, the J end lost 10 bases, and 16 bases lay between the germline ends. CDR3: CASSLGQSEVGAFF. CDR3 DNA: TGTGCCAGCAGCTTGGGGCAGTCTGAGGTTGGAGCTTTCTTT.

This clonotype was detected a few times. The chain links TRBV7-3 to TRBJ2-1; 8 positions match TRBD2. The CDR3 extends over 17 amino acids. Germline trimming cut 4 bases from V and 7 bases from J; bases unmatched to any gene: 15. The germline CDR1 and CDR2 sequences are SGHTA and FQGTGA. CDR3 in DNA: TGTGCCAGCAGCTCCGGTTTTACGGGAGGGCTAAGGAATGAGCAGTTCTTC. It encodes CASSSGFTGGLRNEQFF.

The chain is built from TRBV2 and TRBJ2-7, with 7 bases that match TRBD1. The germline V gene has CDR1 SNHLY and CDR2 FYNNEI. V lost 7 bases to trimming and J lost 3 bases; unmatched junction nucleotides: 21. There are 18 residues in the CDR3. The DNA of the CDR3 is TGTGCCAGCACCGCGACAGAAGACAGGGCGCGCCCAGACTACGAGCAGTACTTC. Translating it yields CASTATEDRARPDYEQYF. Variable domain in full (rest from reference TRBV2 and TRBJ2-7): EPEVTQTPSHQVTQMGQEVILRCVPISNHLYFYWYRQILGQKVEFLVSFYNNEISEKSEIFDDQFSVERPDGSNFTLKIRSTKLEDSAMYFCASTATEDRARPDYEQYFGPGTRLTVT.

This chain joins TRBV12-5 and TRBJ2-3; TRBD1 matches 7 bases. The CDR3 consists of 18 residues. The J segment lost 0 bases and the V segment lost 2 bases, leaving 11 bases of the junction unmatched. The germline CDR1 and CDR2 sequences are LGHNT and FRNRAP. The CDR3 DNA reads TGTGCTAGTGGTTTGTACCTCAGGGGGATTGCTAGCACAGATACGCAGTATTTT. This translates into CASGLYLRGIASTDTQYF.

The chain uses TRBV10-3 and TRBJ1-3; maybe TRBD1 (6 bases). The CDR3 length is 15 residues. Looked up from germline, CDR1 is ENHRY and CDR2 is SYGVKD. V was cut by 4 bases and J by 2 bases, with 12 bases left in between. CDR3: CAISVQTGTGNTIYF. The CDR3 region has the DNA TGTGCCATCAGTGTCCAAACAGGGACTGGAAACACCATATATTTT.

This clonotype was found a few times. The chain combines TRBV5-1 with TRBJ2-2; 7 bases align to TRBD1. The CDR3 sequence is 15 residues long. Germline V gives CDR1 SGHRS, CDR2 YFSETQ. With 3 bases clipped from V and 6 bases from J, the junction kept 8 bases outside the gene matches. The CDR3 DNA is TGCGCCAGCAGCTCGGATACAGGGGTCTCCGGGGAGCTGTTTTTT. Encoded protein: CASSSDTGVSGELFF.

The V call is TRBV10-3, the J call TRBJ2-6; 7 positions match TRBD2. Germline CDR1 reads ENHRY; CDR2 reads SYGVKD. The ends lost 11 bases at V and 0 bases at J; junction bases unmatched: 7. The CDR3 length is 15 residues. CDR3 bases: TGTGCCGCCACCCCGGGAGGCTCTGGGGCCAACGTCCTGACTTTC. As protein: CAATPGGSGANVLTF.